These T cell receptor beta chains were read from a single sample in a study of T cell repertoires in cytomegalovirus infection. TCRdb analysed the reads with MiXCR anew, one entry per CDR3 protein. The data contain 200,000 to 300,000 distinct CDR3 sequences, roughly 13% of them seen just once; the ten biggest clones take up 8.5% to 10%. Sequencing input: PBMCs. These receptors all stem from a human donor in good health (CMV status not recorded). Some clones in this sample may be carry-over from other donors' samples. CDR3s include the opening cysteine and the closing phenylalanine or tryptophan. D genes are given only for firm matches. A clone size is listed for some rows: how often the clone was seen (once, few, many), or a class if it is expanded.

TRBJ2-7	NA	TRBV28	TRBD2	CASSFYGTSGSFYEQYF	TGTGCCAGCAGTTTCTATGGGACTAGCGGGAGTTTTTACGAGCAGTACTTC
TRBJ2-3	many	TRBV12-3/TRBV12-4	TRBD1	CASSSTGFPDTQYF	TGTGCCAGCAGTTCGACAGGGTTCCCAGATACGCAGTATTTT
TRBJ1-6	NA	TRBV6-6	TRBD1	CASSAGTGGSPLHF	TGTGCCAGCAGTGCCGGGACAGGCGGATCACCCCTCCACTTT
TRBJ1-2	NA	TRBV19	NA	CASSIGLFSKDGYTF	TGTGCCAGTAGTATAGGGCTCTTCTCGAAAGATGGCTACACCTTC
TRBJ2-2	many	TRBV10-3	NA	CAIGARDTNTGELFF	TGTGCCATCGGGGCGCGGGACACAAACACCGGGGAGCTGTTTTTT
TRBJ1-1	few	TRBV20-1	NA	CSASRTSEAFF	TGCAGTGCTTCCCGGACATCCGAAGCTTTCTTT
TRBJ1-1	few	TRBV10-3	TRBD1	CAISPIGQGETEAFF	TGTGCCATCAGCCCCATAGGACAGGGGGAGACTGAAGCTTTCTTT
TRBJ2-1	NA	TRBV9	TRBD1	CASSVDPRGPGNEQFF	TGTGCCAGCAGCGTAGACCCCAGGGGGCCTGGCAATGAGCAGTTCTTC
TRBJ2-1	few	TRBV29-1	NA	CSVGGGTASFNEQFF	TGCAGCGTTGGGGGTGGGACGGCTTCTTTCAATGAGCAGTTCTTC
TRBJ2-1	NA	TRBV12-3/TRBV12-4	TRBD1	CASSLMGQGRDEQFF	TGTGCCAGCAGTTTAATGGGACAGGGTAGGGATGAGCAGTTCTTC
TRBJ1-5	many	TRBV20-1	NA	CSARVGEGSNQPQHF	TGCAGTGCTAGAGTCGGGGAGGGGAGCAATCAGCCCCAGCATTTT
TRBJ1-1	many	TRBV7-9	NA	CASSLRAMGTEAFF	TGTGCCAGCAGCTTACGGGCCATGGGGACTGAAGCTTTCTTT
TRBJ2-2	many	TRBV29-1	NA	CSAQWGRGAGELFF	TGCAGCGCCCAATGGGGGCGAGGAGCCGGGGAGCTGTTTTTT
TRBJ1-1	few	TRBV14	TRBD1	CASSQDPGQGRAFF	TGTGCCAGCAGCCAAGATCCGGGACAGGGACGAGCTTTCTTT
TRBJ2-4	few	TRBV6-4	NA	CASSDFRGPGNIQYF	TGTGCCAGCAGTGACTTCAGGGGTCCGGGAAACATTCAGTACTTC
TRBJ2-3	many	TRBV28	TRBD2	CASSLGTTATQYF	TGTGCCAGCAGCCTCGGGACTACCGCGACGCAGTATTTT
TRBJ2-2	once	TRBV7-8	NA	CASSLTGYTGELFF	TGTGCCAGCAGCTTAACGGGATACACCGGGGAGCTGTTTTTT
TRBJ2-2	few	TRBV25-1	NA	CASSEIIGSTEAAGELFF	TGTGCCAGCAGTGAAATTATCGGTTCGACAGAAGCAGCCGGGGAGCTGTTTTTT
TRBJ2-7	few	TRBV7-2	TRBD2	CASSLGGGTPYEQYF	TGTGCCAGCAGCTTAGGGGGGGGGACCCCCTACGAGCAGTACTTC
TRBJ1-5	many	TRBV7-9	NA	CASSLLDFRYSNQPQHF	TGTGCCAGCAGCTTACTGGACTTCCGATATAGCAATCAGCCCCAGCATTTT
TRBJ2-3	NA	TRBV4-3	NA	CASSQDAPGKDTQYF	TGCGCCAGCAGCCAAGATGCTCCTGGGAAAGATACGCAGTATTTT
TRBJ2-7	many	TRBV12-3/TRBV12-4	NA	CASSAPAKSYEQYF	TGTGCCAGCAGTGCCCCAGCAAAGTCCTACGAGCAGTACTTC
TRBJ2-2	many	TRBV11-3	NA	CASSLGLQNTGELFF	TGTGCCAGCAGCTTAGGCCTACAAAACACCGGGGAGCTGTTTTTT
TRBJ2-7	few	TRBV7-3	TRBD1	CASSLAGTGLDEQYF	TGTGCCAGCAGCTTAGCCGGGACAGGGCTAGACGAGCAGTACTTC
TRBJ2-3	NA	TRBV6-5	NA	CASRGVDTQYF	TGTGCCAGCCGAGGCGTGGATACGCAGTATTTT
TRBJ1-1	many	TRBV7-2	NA	CASSPSYEAFF	TGTGCCAGCAGCCCATCCTATGAAGCTTTCTTT
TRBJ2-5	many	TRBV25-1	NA	CASSELPGETQYF	TGTGCCAGCAGTGAATTACCCGGGGAGACCCAGTACTTC
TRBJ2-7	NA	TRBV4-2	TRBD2	CASRGEVGGGSYEQYF	TGTGCCAGCAGAGGGGAGGTCGGCGGGGGGTCCTACGAGCAGTACTTC
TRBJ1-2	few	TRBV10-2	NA	CASSGGRDYGYTF	TGCGCCAGCAGTGGGGGCAGAGACTATGGCTACACCTTC
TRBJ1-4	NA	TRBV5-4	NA	CASSSERGEKLFF	TGTGCCAGCAGCTCTGAAAGAGGGGAAAAACTGTTTTTT